Following are 6 T cell receptor beta chains from one sample sequenced in a study of T cell responses to AZD1222 COVID-19 vaccine. Here immunoSEQ multiplex PCR was the method, and the copy in TCRdb shows in-frame clones only, minus some. The table records approximately 160,000 clones, 85% to 95% of them present only once. The input for sequencing was peripheral blood, taken on day 0 of AZD1222 vaccination. These receptors were collected from an adult in good health.

The chain employs TRBV18 and TRBJ2-3; D gene unclear. Trimming cost V 2 bases and J 6 bases, with 9 bases left between them. Germline-derived CDR1 and CDR2 are KGHSH and LQKENI. CDR3 size: 13 residues. CDR3 DNA sequence: TGTGCCAGCTCACCATACGAGTCCGATACGCAGTATTTT. This codes for CASSPYESDTQYF.

This chain links TRBV28 with TRBJ1-6, with 8 bases aligning to TRBD1. Germline-derived CDR1 and CDR2 are MDHEN and SYDVKM. The CDR3 has 15 amino acids. J lost 7 bases, V lost 5 bases, and 7 bases had no gene match. The chain's CDR3 is CASSPGTGKNSPLHF. In DNA, the CDR3 is TGTGCCAGCAGTCCCGGGACAGGAAAAAATTCACCCCTCCACTTT. Full variable domain (remainder filled in from reference TRBV28 and TRBJ1-6): DVKVTQSSRYLVKRTGEKVFLECVQDMDHENMFWYRQDPGLGLRLIYFSYDVKMKEKGDIPEGYSVSREKKERFSLILESASTNQTSMYLCASSPGTGKNSPLHFGNGTRLTVT.

This chain joins TRBV14 and TRBJ1-5; D gene ambiguous. Trimming removed 4 bases at V and 4 bases at J, with 5 bases between. CDR1 is SGHDN and CDR2 is FVKESK in the germline V gene. This CDR3 contains 12 residues. In DNA, the CDR3 is TGTGCCAGCAGCCGCTTAAATCAGCCCCAGCATTTT. This sequence encodes CASSRLNQPQHF.

The chain uses TRBV29-1 and TRBJ2-7; D might be TRBD1 (6 bases). Germline loops: CDR1 SQVTM, CDR2 ANQGSEA. CDR3 size: 13 residues. Written as DNA, the CDR3 is TGCAACCCACCGGGCCAGGGGATCAACGAGCAGTACTTC. It specifies CNPPGQGINEQYF.

This clone came up once. The chain employs TRBV29-1 and TRBJ2-7, with 11 bases that match TRBD1. The germline V gene encodes CDR1 SQVTM and CDR2 ANQGSEA. This CDR3 spans 13 amino acids. V shed 5 bases, J shed 6 bases, and the junction held 6 bases outside the gene matches. Here the CDR3 reads CSVPDRGHGEQYF. CDR3 nucleotide sequence: TGCAGCGTTCCGGACAGGGGGCATGGCGAGCAGTACTTC.

The chain carries TRBV7-9 and TRBJ2-1, with unresolved D. Germline V gene data show CDR1 as SEHNR and CDR2 as FQNEAQ (reference sequence). The CDR3 spans 15 residues. With 11 bases removed from V and 4 bases from J, the gap between germline ends came to 21 bases. In nucleotides, the CDR3 is TGTGCCGCCGAGAAGCTGACGGGTACTTACAATGAGCAGTTCTTC. Residues: CAAEKLTGTYNEQFF.